The source of this T cell receptor beta chain is a study of beta chain features in type 1 diabetes. What was sequenced were expressed TCRB transcripts, since all of the isolated RNA had been reverse transcribed. The data were produced by immunoSEQ multiplex PCR, yet TCRdb's version contains in-frame clones alone and is incomplete. The profile shows under 150,000 clones, around 8.8% of them singletons. A single heparinised blood sample, averaging roughly 100 mL, was obtained per donor. CD4+ cells of the naive, central memory, regulatory and stem cell-like memory types were sorted via CD45RO/CCR7/CD25/CD127/CD95/CD27. In regard to this clone: What it recognizes is unknown.

Notes on the study in general: Within each of all four CD4+ subsets, Type 1 diabetes patients had TCRB CDR3s that were moderately but significantly shorter. Resolution of whether HLA type affects TCRB rearrangement was not achieved here. At VDJ recombination sites, type 1 diabetes patients had fewer insertions and more deleted nucleotides.

The receptor was isolated from a man under 40 with type 1 diabetes. Sequencing was carried out using central memory CD4+ T cells from blood.

CDR3 sequence: CASSRGDTVSYEQYF. The CDR3 DNA follows: TGTGCCAGCAGCCGGGGGGACACGGTCTCCTACGAGCAGTACTTC. This chain joins TRBV11-2 and TRBJ2-7, with a weak D call TRBD2 (7 bases). CDR3 length: 15 amino acids. Germline V gene lookup returns CDR1 SGHAT and CDR2 FQNNGV. The V end lost 5 bases, the J end lost 0 bases, and 14 bases lay between the germline ends.